Following are 28 T cell receptor beta chains from one sample sequenced in a study of T-cell reconstitution after alpha-beta-depleted transplantation in children. Molecular barcoding with unique molecular identifiers was used for the TCRbeta library. In TCRdb, the PCR reads were re-called with MiXCR into one record per CDR3 protein. The sample carries hundreds of thousands of distinct CDR3 sequences, about an eighth recorded once. The source was PBMCs, mostly from graft donor cells, collected 360 days after TCRalphabeta/CD19-depleted stem cell transplant. These receptors all stem from a male patient aged 5 to 17 who had a stem cell transplant for acute myeloid leukemia, so the T cells may come from the graft donor.

This clonotype came up a few times. This chain links TRBV6-2 or TRBV6-3 with TRBJ2-1; 10 bases agree with TRBD2. V lost 6 bases, J lost 8 bases, and 19 bases stayed unmatched. CDR1 MNHEY and CDR2 SVGEGT come from the germline V gene. CDR3 length equals 18 residues. CDR3 DNA: TGTGCCAGCAGGAGCCTACAACTAGCGGGAAAAAGTTTGTATGAGCAGTTCTTC. Its translation is CASRSLQLAGKSLYEQFF.

This clonotype was observed many times. The chain couples TRBV20-1 to TRBJ2-7; D is perhaps TRBD1 or TRBD2 (6 bases each). V dropped 6 bases and J dropped 1 base, with 22 bases sitting between them. Germline CDR1 reads DFQATT; CDR2 reads SNEGSKA (reference sequence). The CDR3 extends over 16 amino acids. The CDR3 coding sequence is TGCAGTGCACTTAGGGGGGCAGCTCTTCAATCCTACGAGCAGTACTTC. It codes for CSALRGAALQSYEQYF.

This clonotype was counted many times. The chain combines TRBV12-3 or TRBV12-4 with TRBJ2-2; D ambiguous. The CDR3 is made up of 13 amino acids. V dropped 7 bases and J dropped 2 bases, with 8 bases sitting between them. In nucleotides, the CDR3 is TGTGCCAGCACGCTCAAAAACACCGGGGAGCTGTTTTTT. This codes for CASTLKNTGELFF.

This clonotype has just a few counts. The chain carries TRBV4-3 and TRBJ1-1; a possible D gene is TRBD1 (5 bases). CDR1 and CDR2 from the germline V gene are LGHNA and YSLEER. Deletions cut 0 bases from V and 2 bases from J, with 13 bases between. The length of the CDR3 is 16 residues. The CDR3, as DNA: TGCGCCAGCAGCCAAGATGGCGGGACGTTAAACACTGAAGCTTTCTTT. This codes for CASSQDGGTLNTEAFF.

This clonotype was found many times. The genes are TRBV20-1 and TRBJ2-7; unclear D gene. V lost 8 bases and J 0 bases, leaving 20 bases between the germline ends. This CDR3 is 15 amino acids long. Germline V gene lookup returns CDR1 DFQATT and CDR2 SNEGSKA (reference sequence). The CDR3 nucleotides read TGCAGTATGACGGTTTCCGACCGACCCTCCTACGAGCAGTACTTC. It is translated as CSMTVSDRPSYEQYF.

This clonotype was seen many times. J is TRBJ2-7 and V is TRBV7-8; D gene ambiguous. Trimming shortened V by 2 bases and J by 5 bases, and 1 base separated the two germline ends. This CDR3 is 10 amino acids long. The germline V gene has CDR1 SGHVS and CDR2 FQNEAQ. CDR3 amino acids: CASSLHEQYF. In DNA, the CDR3 is TGTGCCAGCAGCTTACACGAGCAGTACTTC.

This clonotype was counted only a few times. This sequence joins TRBV20-1 and TRBJ2-2, with TRBD2 matching over 10 bases. V lost 2 bases to trimming and J lost 6 bases; unmatched junction nucleotides: 12. The germline gives CDR1 DFQATT, CDR2 SNEGSKA (reference sequence). This CDR3 has 17 amino acids. For the CDR3, the DNA is TGCAGTGCTAGAACCCTCTTTCGGACTAGCGGAGCCGGGGAGCTGTTTTTT. It translates to CSARTLFRTSGAGELFF.

The table lists this clonotype with many counts. The V and J genes are TRBV4-2 and TRBJ2-7; 9 nucleotides match TRBD2. Per germline, CDR1 LGHNA and CDR2 YNFKEQ. Trimming took 4 bases from V and 2 from J; bases not matched to a gene: 9. This CDR3 is 16 amino acids long. The CDR3 loop is CASSPKGLAGPYEQYF. The CDR3 DNA reads TGTGCCAGCAGCCCCAAAGGTCTAGCGGGACCCTACGAGCAGTACTTC.

This clonotype came up many times. This chain joins TRBV4-2 and TRBJ2-6; D is unclear. This CDR3 region has 18 residues. V lost 1 base and J 0 bases, leaving 13 bases between the germline ends. CDR1 is LGHNA and CDR2 is YNFKEQ in the germline V gene. The CDR3 region has the DNA TGTGCCAGCAGCCAAGCCCAAATAGTCAACTCTGGGGCCAACGTCCTGACTTTC. It codes for CASSQAQIVNSGANVLTF.

The rearrangement uses TRBV20-1 and TRBJ2-1; perhaps TRBD2 as D (5 bases). This CDR3 comprises 15 residues. CDR1 and CDR2 (germline): DFQATT, SNEGSKA (reference sequence). Trimming cost V 2 bases and J 0 bases, with 11 bases left between them. The CDR3 nucleotides read TGCAGTGCTAGATTCGGGGTAGCCTCCTACAATGAGCAGTTCTTC. Protein sequence: CSARFGVASYNEQFF.

This clonotype was picked up a small number of times. This rearrangement joins TRBV27 to TRBJ2-5; 9 nucleotides match TRBD2. This CDR3 has 17 amino acids. Germline V lookup: CDR1 MNHEY, CDR2 SMNVEV (reference sequence). Trimming at V came to 4 bases and at J to 5 bases, leaving 14 bases not matched to a gene. The CDR3, as DNA: TGTGCCAGCAGTTCGATAGCGGGAGTAAACAATCTGGAGACCCAGTACTTC. Translated: CASSSIAGVNNLETQYF.

This clonotype was observed many times. The rearrangement uses TRBV25-1 and TRBJ1-1; D remains unclear. CDR1 is MGHDK, CDR2 SYGVNS, per germline. The CDR3 spans 15 residues. Trimming removed 3 bases at V and 0 bases at J, with 11 bases between. The DNA of the CDR3 is TGTGCCAGCAGTGACCCCAGGACGGTGAACACTGAAGCTTTCTTT. It is translated as CASSDPRTVNTEAFF.

The chain uses TRBV4-2 and TRBJ2-3; D is possibly TRBD2 (5 bases). The germline V and J ends were trimmed by 3 bases and 2 bases, with 18 bases remaining between them. Germline V CDR1 and CDR2: LGHNA, YNFKEQ. The CDR3 runs 17 residues. The DNA of the CDR3 is TGTGCCAGCAGCCACAAAGCGGCCCGAGCCCACACAGATACGCAGTATTTT. Protein: CASSHKAARAHTDTQYF.

This sequence joins TRBV29-1 and TRBJ1-1, with D maybe TRBD1 (5 bases). There are 13 residues in the CDR3. Germline V gene sequence: CDR1 SQVTM, CDR2 ANQGSEA. Trimming cost V 2 bases and J 4 bases, with 11 bases left between them. The CDR3 DNA is TGCAGCGTTGAACAGGGCCAAGGCACTGAAGCTTTCTTT. Translated, it gives CSVEQGQGTEAFF. The full variable domain, with the rest looked up from reference TRBV29-1 and TRBJ1-1, is SAVISQKPSRDICQRGTSLTIQCQVDSQVTMMFWYRQQPGQSLTLIATANQGSEATYESGFVIDKFPISRPNLTFSTLTVSNMSPEDSSIYLCSVEQGQGTEAFFGQGTRLTVV.

This sequence joins TRBV28 and TRBJ1-5; unclear D gene. Germline V gene sequence: CDR1 MDHEN, CDR2 SYDVKM. This CDR3 is 15 amino acids long. Trimming removed 7 bases from V and 0 bases from J, with 13 bases in between. The CDR3 here is CASISFPYSNQPQHF. The CDR3 coding sequence is TGTGCCAGCATTTCCTTTCCGTATAGCAATCAGCCCCAGCATTTT.

The chain is built from TRBV7-3 and TRBJ2-3; TRBD2 matches at 7 bases. J was trimmed by 3 bases and V by 2 bases; bases with no gene match: 5. The CDR3 covers 15 residues. CDR1 SGHTA and CDR2 FQGTGA come from the germline V gene. The CDR3 sequence: CASSLAGVLTDTQYF. The CDR3 DNA sequence: TGTGCCAGCAGCTTAGCGGGAGTGTTGACAGATACGCAGTATTTT.

The chain carries TRBV7-3 and TRBJ1-1; D is possibly TRBD1 (6 bases). Germline values: CDR1 SGHTA, CDR2 FQGTGA. The ends were cut back, 4 bases at V and 6 bases at J, with 21 bases in the middle. This CDR3 is built from 16 residues. The CDR3 loop reads CASSYIRTDTPPEAFF. CDR3 coding DNA: TGTGCCAGCAGCTACATACGGACAGATACTCCCCCTGAAGCTTTCTTT. Together with reference TRBV7-3 and TRBJ1-1, the CDR3 gives the full variable domain: GAGVSQTPSNKVTEKGKYVELRCDPISGHTALYWYRQSLGQGPEFLIYFQGTGAADDSGLPNDRFFAVRPEGSVSTLKIQRTERGDSAVYLCASSYIRTDTPPEAFFGQGTRLTVV.

Regarding this clonotype: A much larger clone differs by one base, so this may be a read error. The chain recombines TRBV10-3 with TRBJ2-5; D could derive from TRBD1 or TRBD2 (5 bases each). Per germline, CDR1 ENHRY and CDR2 SYGVKD. The CDR3 spans 14 residues. CDR3 sequence reads: CAISAGRVGETRYF. In nucleotides, the CDR3 is TGTGCCATCAGTGCTGGCAGGGTCGGGGAGACCCGGTACTTC.

The gene calls are TRBV9 and TRBJ2-6; no firm D call. Germline assignment: CDR1 SGDLS and CDR2 YYNGEE. Deletions cut 4 bases from V and 2 bases from J, with 22 bases between. The CDR3 is made up of 19 amino acids. The CDR3 region has the DNA TGTGCCAGCAGCCCGCAACCGGGCCCCGAGCCCCCTGGGGCCAACGTCCTGACTTTC. Amino acid sequence: CASSPQPGPEPPGANVLTF.

V is TRBV7-9 and J is TRBJ2-3, with D perhaps matching TRBD2 (6 bases). Per germline, CDR1 SEHNR and CDR2 FQNEAQ (reference sequence). Trimming cost V 5 bases and J 2 bases, with 17 bases left between them. The CDR3 consists of 16 residues. The CDR3 sequence is CASSLRDWAFTDTQYF. CDR3 DNA sequence: TGTGCCAGCAGCCTTCGGGACTGGGCCTTCACAGATACGCAGTATTTT.

In this sample, this clonotype turned up a few times. The gene calls are TRBV9 and TRBJ2-6; 7 nucleotides line up with TRBD1. J was trimmed by 4 bases and V by 4 bases; bases with no gene match: 11. This CDR3 contains 17 residues. CDR1 is SGDLS, CDR2 YYNGEE, per germline. CDR3 in amino acids: CASSINRGTWGANVLTF. CDR3 sequence (DNA): TGTGCCAGCAGCATTAACAGGGGCACCTGGGGGGCCAACGTCCTGACTTTC.

A few counts support this clonotype. This sequence joins TRBV15 and TRBJ2-1, with 12 bases that match TRBD2. The CDR3 is 16 residues long. Germline-derived CDR1 and CDR2 are LNHNV and YYDKDF (reference sequence). The junction had 4 bases not matched to a gene; V was cut back by 2 bases and J by 5 bases. The chain's CDR3 is CATSRPTSGSDNEQFF. The CDR3 DNA reads as TGTGCCACCAGCAGACCGACTAGCGGGAGTGACAATGAGCAGTTCTTC.

This clonotype was seen a handful of times. The V gene is TRBV20-1, the J gene TRBJ2-3; D may be TRBD2 (5 bases). The CDR3 covers 16 residues. CDR1 DFQATT and CDR2 SNEGSKA come from the germline V gene (reference sequence). DNA of the CDR3: TGCAGCGTCTCTAGCATTAGCCCGCGAGGCACAGATACGCAGTATTTT. It is translated as CSVSSISPRGTDTQYF.

This clonotype showed up just a few times. The V call is TRBV7-9, the J call TRBJ2-1; 7 bases match TRBD2. The CDR3 has 16 amino acids. Trimming cost V 5 bases and J 8 bases; bases outside gene matches: 15. From germline, CDR1 is SEHNR and CDR2 FQNEAQ (reference sequence). CDR3 in DNA: TGTGCCAGCAGCCCCGGGACTACAATATCCGGGGATGAGCAGTTCTTC. It codes for CASSPGTTISGDEQFF.

The chain has TRBV29-1 and TRBJ2-7; D remains ambiguous. Germline CDR1 is SQVTM and CDR2 is ANQGSEA. Trimming left V 2 bases short and J 12 bases short, with 14 bases between. The CDR3 spans 11 residues. In DNA form, the CDR3 reads TGCAGCGTTGAACGGATGAGGTTATTGTACTTC. Amino acid sequence: CSVERMRLLYF.

This clonotype has only a few counts. CDR3 sequence (DNA): TGCAGCGTGACTAGGACAGATACGCAGTATTTT. Translation gives CSVTRTDTQYF. The chain carries TRBV20-1 and TRBJ2-3; a possible D gene is TRBD2 (6 bases). The length of the CDR3 is 11 residues. Germline assignment: CDR1 DFQATT and CDR2 SNEGSKA (reference sequence).

This clonotype appeared a few times. V is TRBV20-1 and J is TRBJ2-3; the match to TRBD2 covers 9 bases. Trimming cost V 6 bases and J 4 bases; bases outside gene matches: 8. Looked up from germline, CDR1 is DFQATT and CDR2 is SNEGSKA (reference sequence). This CDR3 is 14 amino acids long. DNA for the CDR3: TGCAGTGCGAGCTTAGCGGGAGCTGCAGATACGCAGTATTTT. It translates to CSASLAGAADTQYF.

This clonotype was recorded a few times. V gene TRBV15 combines with J gene TRBJ2-1; 9 nucleotides line up with TRBD1. Germline V lookup: CDR1 LNHNV, CDR2 YYDKDF (reference sequence). V lost 5 bases and J lost 8; bases outside the gene matches: 7. The CDR3 covers 14 residues. CDR3 bases: TGTGCCACCAGCGCGGGACAGGGAGGCGATGAGCAGTTCTTC. The encoded protein is CATSAGQGGDEQFF.